This T cell receptor (beta chain) was profiled in a study of shared clonotypes between healthy human individuals. The deep-level immunoSEQ assay was used. Unsorted PBMC DNA underwent sequencing on ten immunoSEQ deep assay plates. Assay: immunoSEQ multiplex PCR; the TCRdb copy retains only in-frame clones and omits some. The sample lists 450,000 to 500,000 clones, 70% to 85% occurring once. Trimming shortened V by 4 bases and J by 4 bases, and 11 bases separated the two germline ends. The CDR3 runs to 13 residues. Per germline, CDR1 SGHRS and CDR2 YFSETQ. Sequenced: PBMCs. The clonotype was recovered from a middle-aged woman in good health. Some clones in this sample may be carry-over from other donors' samples. This chain joins TRBV5-1 and TRBJ1-1; D is perhaps TRBD1 (5 bases). This chain's CDR3 is CASSTGVGTEAFF. CDR3 in DNA: TGCGCCAGCAGCACGGGGGTAGGCACTGAAGCTTTCTTT.